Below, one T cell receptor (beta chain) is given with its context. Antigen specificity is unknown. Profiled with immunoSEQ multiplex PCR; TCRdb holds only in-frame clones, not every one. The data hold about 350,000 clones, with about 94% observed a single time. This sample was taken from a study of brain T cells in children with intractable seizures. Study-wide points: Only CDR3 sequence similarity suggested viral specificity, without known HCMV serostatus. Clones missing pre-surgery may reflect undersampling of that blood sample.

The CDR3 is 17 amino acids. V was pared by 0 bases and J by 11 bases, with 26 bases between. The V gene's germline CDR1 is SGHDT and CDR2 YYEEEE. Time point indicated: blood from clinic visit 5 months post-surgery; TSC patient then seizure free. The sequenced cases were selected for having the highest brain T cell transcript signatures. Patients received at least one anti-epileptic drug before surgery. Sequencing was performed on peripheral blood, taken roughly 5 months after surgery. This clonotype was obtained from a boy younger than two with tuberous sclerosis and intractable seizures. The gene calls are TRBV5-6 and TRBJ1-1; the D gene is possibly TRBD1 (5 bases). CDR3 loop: CASSLVGGTHASFWAFF. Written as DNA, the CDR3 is TGTGCCAGCAGCTTGGTAGGTGGGACCCATGCGTCATTCTGGGCTTTCTTT.